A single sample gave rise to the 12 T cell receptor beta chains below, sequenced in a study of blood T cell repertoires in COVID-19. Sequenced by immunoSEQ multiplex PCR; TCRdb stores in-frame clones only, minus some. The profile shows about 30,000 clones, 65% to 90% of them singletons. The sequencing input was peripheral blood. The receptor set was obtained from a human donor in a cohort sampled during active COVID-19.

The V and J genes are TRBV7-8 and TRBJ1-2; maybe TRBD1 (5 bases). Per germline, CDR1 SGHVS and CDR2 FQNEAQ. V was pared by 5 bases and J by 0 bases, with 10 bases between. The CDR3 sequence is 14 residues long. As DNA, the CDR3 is TGTGCCAGCAGCCTCAGGGTGACTAACTATGGCTACACCTTC. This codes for CASSLRVTNYGYTF.

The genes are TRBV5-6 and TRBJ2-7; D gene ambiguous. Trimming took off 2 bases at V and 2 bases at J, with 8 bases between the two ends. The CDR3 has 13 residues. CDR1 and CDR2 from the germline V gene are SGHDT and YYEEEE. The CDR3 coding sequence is TGTGCCAGCAGCTTCTGGCAGGCCTACGAGCAGTACTTC. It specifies CASSFWQAYEQYF.

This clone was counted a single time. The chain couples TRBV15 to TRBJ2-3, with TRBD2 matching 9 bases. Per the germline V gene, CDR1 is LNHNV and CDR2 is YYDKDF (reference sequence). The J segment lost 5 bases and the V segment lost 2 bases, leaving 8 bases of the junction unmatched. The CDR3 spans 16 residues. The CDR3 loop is CATSRSSSGGVDTQYF. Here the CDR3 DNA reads TGTGCCACCAGCAGATCCAGTAGCGGGGGTGTAGATACGCAGTATTTT.

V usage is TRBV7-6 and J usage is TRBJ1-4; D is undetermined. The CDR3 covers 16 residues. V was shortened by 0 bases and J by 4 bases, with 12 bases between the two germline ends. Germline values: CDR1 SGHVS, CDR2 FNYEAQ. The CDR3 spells CASSLASRGLNEKLFF. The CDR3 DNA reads TGTGCCAGCAGCTTAGCCAGTCGAGGGCTTAATGAAAAACTGTTTTTT.

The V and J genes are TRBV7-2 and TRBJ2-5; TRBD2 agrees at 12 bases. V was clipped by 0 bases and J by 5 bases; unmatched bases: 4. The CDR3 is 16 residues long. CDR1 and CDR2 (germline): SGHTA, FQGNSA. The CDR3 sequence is CASSLALAGGHETQYF. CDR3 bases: TGTGCCAGCAGCTTAGCCCTAGCGGGGGGGCACGAGACCCAGTACTTC.

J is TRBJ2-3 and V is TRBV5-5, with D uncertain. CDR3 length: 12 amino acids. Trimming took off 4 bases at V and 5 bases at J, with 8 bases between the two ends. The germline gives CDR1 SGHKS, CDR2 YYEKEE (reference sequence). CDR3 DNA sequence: TGTGCCAGCAGCCCCGGAGTAGATACGCAGTATTTT. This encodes CASSPGVDTQYF. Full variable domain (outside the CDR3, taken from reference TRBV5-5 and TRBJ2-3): DAGVTQSPTHLIKTRGQQVTLRCSPISGHKSVSWYQQVLGQGPQFIFQYYEKEERGRGNFPDRFSARQFPNYSSELNVNALLLGDSALYLCASSPGVDTQYFGPGTRLTVL.

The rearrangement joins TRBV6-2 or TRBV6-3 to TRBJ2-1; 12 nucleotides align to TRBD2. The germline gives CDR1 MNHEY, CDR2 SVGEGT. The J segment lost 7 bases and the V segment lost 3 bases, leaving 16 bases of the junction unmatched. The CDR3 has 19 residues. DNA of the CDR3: TGTGCCAGCAGTTATGATTTGGGACTAGCGGGTTTAGGAGGGAATGAGCAGTTCTTC. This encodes CASSYDLGLAGLGGNEQFF.

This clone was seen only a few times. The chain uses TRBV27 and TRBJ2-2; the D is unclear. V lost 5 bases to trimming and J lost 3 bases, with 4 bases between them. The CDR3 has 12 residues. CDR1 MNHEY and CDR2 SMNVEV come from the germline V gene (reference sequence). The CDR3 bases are TGTGCCAGCAGTACTCACACCGGGGAGCTGTTTTTT. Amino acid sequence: CASSTHTGELFF.

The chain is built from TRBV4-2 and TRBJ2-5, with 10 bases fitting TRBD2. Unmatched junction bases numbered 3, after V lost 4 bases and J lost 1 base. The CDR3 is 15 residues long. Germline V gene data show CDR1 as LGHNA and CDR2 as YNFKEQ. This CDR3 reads CASSRSGGVQETQYF. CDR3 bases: TGTGCCAGCAGCCGGAGCGGGGGGGTCCAAGAGACCCAGTACTTC.

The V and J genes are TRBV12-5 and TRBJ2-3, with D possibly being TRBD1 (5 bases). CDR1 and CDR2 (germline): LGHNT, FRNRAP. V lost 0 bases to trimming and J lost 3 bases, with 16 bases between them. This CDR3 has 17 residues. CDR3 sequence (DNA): TGTGCTAGTGGTTTGGTACGCGACAGCATATTAACAGATACGCAGTATTTT. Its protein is CASGLVRDSILTDTQYF.

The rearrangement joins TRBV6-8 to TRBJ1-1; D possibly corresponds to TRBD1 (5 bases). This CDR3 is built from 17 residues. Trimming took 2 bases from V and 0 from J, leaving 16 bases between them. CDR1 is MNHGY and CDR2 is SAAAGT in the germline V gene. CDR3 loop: CASSYQKGQGLNTEAFF. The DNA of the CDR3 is TGTGCCAGCAGTTACCAGAAGGGCCAGGGCTTGAACACTGAAGCTTTCTTT.

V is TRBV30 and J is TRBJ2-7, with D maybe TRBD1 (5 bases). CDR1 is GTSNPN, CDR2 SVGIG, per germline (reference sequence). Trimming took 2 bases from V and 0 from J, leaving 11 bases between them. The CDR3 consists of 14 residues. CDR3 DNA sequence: TGTGCCTGGAGTCCAGGGTATGGCTCCTACGAGCAGTACTTC. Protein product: CAWSPGYGSYEQYF.